The 12 T cell receptor beta chains below were found in one sample sequenced in a study of T cell responses to AZD1222 COVID-19 vaccine. The table came from immunoSEQ multiplex PCR; TCRdb's copy has only in-frame clones and leaves some out. The repertoire holds 85,000 to 130,000 clones, with 75% to 90% as singletons. Material: peripheral blood, obtained on day 0 of AZD1222 vaccination. The receptors here all came from an adult in good health.

This clone appeared a single time. The gene calls are TRBV30 and TRBJ1-1; D perhaps matches TRBD1 (5 bases). Germline CDR1 reads GTSNPN; CDR2 reads SVGIG (reference sequence). The V and J ends lost 3 bases and 1 base respectively, with 15 bases between them. The CDR3 contains 15 residues. The CDR3 nucleotides read TGTGCCTGGAGCCAGGGCACGAGGGGGAACACTGAAGCTTTCTTT. This translates into CAWSQGTRGNTEAFF.

The chain is built from TRBV29-1 and TRBJ1-2, with D possibly matching TRBD1 (5 bases). This CDR3 has 13 amino acids. The V and J ends lost 6 bases and 3 bases respectively, with 14 bases between them. Germline V gene data show CDR1 as SQVTM and CDR2 as ANQGSEA. The CDR3 sequence: CSVDSGTDYGYTF. In nucleotides, the CDR3 is TGCAGCGTCGACTCCGGGACTGACTATGGCTACACCTTC.

This chain joins TRBV11-3 and TRBJ2-7; the D gene is possibly TRBD1 (8 bases). V gave up 4 bases and J gave up 6 bases, with 16 bases separating them. CDR1 and CDR2 (germline): SGHNT, YENEEA. CDR3 size: 14 residues. The CDR3 sequence: CASSSQGGLSEQYF. For the CDR3, the DNA is TGTGCCAGCAGCTCACAGGGGGGGTTGAGCGAGCAGTACTTC.

The V and J genes are TRBV28 and TRBJ1-4, with 9 bases fitting TRBD1. This CDR3 contains 16 residues. Germline V gene sequence: CDR1 MDHEN, CDR2 SYDVKM. J was trimmed by 7 bases and V by 6 bases; bases with no gene match: 12. CDR3 sequence reads: CASSEALQGATEKLFF. In DNA form, the CDR3 reads TGTGCCAGCAGCGAAGCCCTACAGGGGGCGACTGAAAAACTGTTTTTT.

The chain is built from TRBV15 and TRBJ2-7; 11 bases map to TRBD2. The junction had 7 bases not matched to a gene; V was cut back by 4 bases and J by 5 bases. Germline V gene sequence: CDR1 LNHNV, CDR2 YYDKDF (reference sequence). The CDR3 contains 15 residues. CDR3 coding DNA: TGTGCCACCAGCATATTAGCGGGAGGGCCCCACGAGCAGTACTTC. This encodes CATSILAGGPHEQYF.

The V and J genes are TRBV7-2 and TRBJ1-4; the match to TRBD1 covers 7 bases. Germline trimming cut 2 bases from V and 8 bases from J; bases unmatched to any gene: 8. This CDR3 contains 15 residues. Germline-derived CDR1 and CDR2 are SGHTA and FQGNSA. The CDR3 here is CASSLMRGRWEKLFF. The CDR3 DNA sequence: TGTGCCAGCAGCTTAATGAGGGGGCGTTGGGAAAAACTGTTTTTT.

In DNA, the CDR3 is TGTGCCAGCAGTTTAGGTGGGAGTATCTACGAGCAGTACTTC. It is translated as CASSLGGSIYEQYF. The chain couples TRBV28 to TRBJ2-7; D is perhaps TRBD2 (5 bases). The V and J ends lost 2 bases and 3 bases respectively, with 11 bases between them. The CDR3 contains 14 residues. Germline CDR1 and CDR2: MDHEN and SYDVKM.

This clone was picked up a small number of times. V and J are TRBV3-1 (or the pseudogene TRBV3-2) and TRBJ2-7, with 8 positions matching TRBD1. CDR3 length: 15 residues. The J segment lost 3 bases and the V segment lost 4 bases, leaving 8 bases of the junction unmatched. Germline V lookup: CDR1 LGHDT, CDR2 YNNKEL (reference sequence). CDR3 DNA sequence: TGTGCCAGCAGCCGCGGATCAGGGGGCGGCTACGAGCAGTACTTC. Its protein is CASSRGSGGGYEQYF.

This chain links TRBV9 with TRBJ1-4, with TRBD1 as a possible D gene (6 bases). V dropped 5 bases and J dropped 0 bases, with 14 bases sitting between them. Germline lookup yields CDR1 SGDLS and CDR2 YYNGEE. CDR3 length: 16 residues. CDR3 region: CASSRGTTATNEKLFF. The CDR3 region has the DNA TGTGCCAGCAGTAGGGGGACAACCGCAACTAATGAAAAACTGTTTTTT.

The sample holds one count of this clone. This chain joins TRBV5-4 and TRBJ2-7; D might be TRBD1 or TRBD2, each matching 5 bases. This CDR3 comprises 14 residues. The V end lost 6 bases, the J end lost 2 bases, and 15 bases lay between the germline ends. CDR1 is SGHNT, CDR2 YYREEE, per germline (reference sequence). The CDR3 is CASTIIGGPYEQYF. In nucleotides, the CDR3 is TGTGCCAGCACGATAATTGGGGGTCCCTACGAGCAGTACTTC.

In this sample, this clone turned up a few times. This sequence joins TRBV30 and TRBJ2-7, with 7 bases that match TRBD1. Germline CDR1 is GTSNPN and CDR2 is SVGIG (reference sequence). The V and J ends lost 0 bases and 2 bases, in that order; junction bases with no gene match: 13. There are 17 residues in the CDR3. The CDR3 here is CAWSVLKGQRRPYEQYF. Written as DNA, the CDR3 is TGTGCCTGGAGTGTACTAAAGGGACAGCGACGTCCCTACGAGCAGTACTTC.

The V gene is TRBV19, the J gene TRBJ1-2, with D possibly being TRBD1 (6 bases). V lost 6 bases and J lost 0, with 17 bases in between. Germline V gene lookup returns CDR1 LNHDA and CDR2 SQIVND (reference sequence). The CDR3 sequence is 16 residues long. CDR3 amino acids: CASRRGGWTANYGYTF. DNA of the CDR3: TGTGCCAGTAGGAGGGGGGGTTGGACAGCTAACTATGGCTACACCTTC. Combining the CDR3 with reference TRBV19 and TRBJ1-2 gives the whole variable domain DGGITQSPKYLFRKEGQNVTLSCEQNLNHDAMYWYRQDPGQGLRLIYYSQIVNDFQKGDIAEGYSVSREKKESFPLTVTSAQKNPTAFYLCASRRGGWTANYGYTFGSGTRLTVV.